This is a list of T cell receptor beta chains from one sample in a study of patients and donors after allogeneic stem cell transplantation. TCRdb processed the RT-PCR reads anew with MiXCR; each CDR3 protein has one entry. The profile covers around 150,000 distinct CDR3 sequences, with over 30% appearing a single time and about 50% taken by the ten largest. Specimen: blood, either unsorted or a sorted T cell fraction (not recorded which). All receptors come from a human donor who was either an allogeneic HSCT recipient or a stem cell or donor lymphocyte infusion donor (not recorded which). It is not recorded whose cells these are; they may come from a transplant donor. Both conserved end residues are part of each CDR3. Fields, in order: CDR3 length, V gene, J gene, D gene, clone size, CDR3 protein, CDR3 DNA. A D gene is named only where the DNA matches it firmly. Clone size is given for some rows only: seen once, a few or many times, or a class if the clone is expanded.

>14|TRBV20-1|TRBJ1-1|NA|NA
CSAMGPPRDTEAFF
TGCAGTGCCATGGGGCCTCCAAGGGACACTGAAGCTTTCTTT
>12|TRBV11-2|TRBJ1-1|NA|NA
CASSQVYTEAFF
TGTGCCAGCAGCCAAGTTTACACTGAAGCTTTCTTT
>14|TRBV27|TRBJ1-5|NA|NA
CASSFGYSNQPQHF
TGTGCCAGCAGTTTCGGTTATAGCAATCAGCCCCAGCATTTT
>16|TRBV6-5|TRBJ2-1|NA|NA
CASSYSDLAFYNEQFF
TGTGCCAGCAGTTACTCGGACCTAGCCTTCTACAATGAGCAGTTCTTC
>15|TRBV20-1|TRBJ1-1|NA|NA
CSAHPYPRGGTEAFF
TGCAGTGCCCATCCCTACCCCAGGGGCGGCACTGAAGCTTTCTTT
>15|TRBV9|TRBJ2-2|NA|few
CASSVYRSNTGELFF
TGTGCCAGCAGCGTATACAGATCGAACACCGGGGAGCTGTTTTTT
>14|TRBV4-1|TRBJ1-1|NA|NA
CASSQGGRNTEAFF
TGCGCCAGCAGCCAAGGGGGGCGGAACACTGAAGCTTTCTTT
>13|TRBV28|TRBJ2-7|NA|NA
CASSPGADYEQYF
TGTGCCAGCAGTCCCGGGGCTGACTACGAGCAGTACTTT
>15|TRBV20-1|TRBJ1-3|NA|NA
CSALGSWVSGNTIYF
TGCAGTGCCTTGGGTTCGTGGGTCTCTGGAAACACCATATATTTT
>16|TRBV28|TRBJ1-6|TRBD1|few
CASSCYHRGELGPLHF
TGTGCCAGCAGCTGCTATCACAGGGGCGAGTTGGGACCCCTCCACTTT
>14|TRBV28|TRBJ2-7|NA|NA
CASGPQRDVYEQYF
TGTGCCAGCGGACCACAGAGGGACGTCTACGAGCAGTACTTC
>17|TRBV4-2|TRBJ1-6|NA|few
CASSQGTRFSYNSPLHF
TGTGCCAGCAGCCAAGGAACCCGGTTCTCCTATAATTCACCCCTCCACTTT
>12|TRBV5-4|TRBJ2-1|NA|NA
CASSLTSYEQFF
TGTGCCAGCAGCTTGACTAGCTATGAGCAGTTCTTC
>13|TRBV12-3/TRBV12-4|TRBJ1-6|NA|few
CASSWTDNSPLHF
TGTGCCAGCAGTTGGACAGATAATTCACCCCTCCACTTT
>19|TRBV5-1|TRBJ2-1|TRBD2|few
CASSFVGQASGGTYNEQFF
TGCGCCAGCAGCTTTGTCGGACAGGCTAGCGGGGGAACCTACAATGAGCAGTTCTTC
>15|TRBV10-3|TRBJ1-2|TRBD1|few
CAISDPDRDGNGYTF
TGTGCCATCAGTGACCCTGACAGGGACGGTAATGGCTACACCTTC
>13|TRBV9|TRBJ1-2|NA|few
CASSDGGNYGYTF
TGTGCCAGCAGCGACGGGGGTAACTATGGCTACACCTTC
>15|TRBV7-6|TRBJ2-5|TRBD2|NA
CASSLVSSGARTQYF
TGTGCCAGCAGCTTAGTATCCAGCGGGGCCCGGACCCAGTACTTC
>14|TRBV27|TRBJ1-2|NA|NA
CASKVDTRWGGYTF
TGTGCCAGCAAAGTGGACACCCGGTGGGGCGGCTACACCTTC
>14|TRBV12-3/TRBV12-4|TRBJ2-2|NA|NA
CASSPGTRSGELFF
TGTGCCAGCAGCCCGGGAACTCGGTCCGGGGAGCTGTTTTTT
>14|TRBV12-3/TRBV12-4|TRBJ1-2|NA|NA
CASSPGPPPYGYTF
TGTGCCAGCAGTCCGGGACCGCCGCCTTATGGCTACACCTTC
>15|TRBV27|TRBJ2-1|NA|NA
CASSLALAAYNEQFF
TGTGCCAGCAGTTTAGCACTAGCAGCCTACAATGAGCAGTTCTTC
>13|TRBV6-4|TRBJ1-2|NA|few
CASSDSKSYGYTF
TGTGCCAGCAGTGACTCGAAAAGCTATGGCTACACCTTC
>13|TRBV5-6|TRBJ1-1|TRBD1|NA
CASSVPQGDEAFF
TGTGCCAGCAGCGTTCCACAGGGGGATGAAGCTTTCTTT
>13|TRBV20-1|TRBJ2-1|NA|NA
CSATWASYNEQFF
TGCAGTGCTACCTGGGCCTCCTACAATGAGCAGTTCTTC
>17|TRBV25-1|TRBJ2-6|NA|NA
CASSPRRGTSGANVLTF
TGTGCCAGCAGCCCCCGTAGGGGGACCTCTGGGGCCAACGTCCTGACTTTC
>14|TRBV4-1|TRBJ1-6|NA|NA
CASSLLDGNSPLHF
TGCGCCAGCAGTCTCTTGGACGGAAATTCACCCCTCCACTTT
>17|TRBV12-3/TRBV12-4|TRBJ2-4|NA|few
CASSPTWEGVLKNIQYF
TGTGCCAGCAGTCCGACGTGGGAAGGGGTCTTGAAAAACATTCAGTACTTC
>13|TRBV29-1|TRBJ1-1|TRBD1|NA
CAGGGRMNTEAFF
TGCGCAGGGGGGGGACGCATGAACACTGAAGCTTTCTTT
>16|TRBV7-2|TRBJ1-4|TRBD1|few
CASSTRTFGQGEKLFF
TGTGCCAGCAGCACCCGCACCTTTGGACAGGGTGAAAAACTGTTTTTT
>15|TRBV5-1|TRBJ2-2|NA|few
CASSLKGWDSGELFF
TGCGCCAGCAGCTTGAAGGGCTGGGATTCCGGGGAGCTGTTTTTT
>17|TRBV6-5|TRBJ1-5|TRBD1|few
CASRQGTGPYSNQPQHF
TGTGCCAGCCGACAGGGGACAGGACCTTATAGCAATCAGCCCCAGCATTTT
>15|TRBV7-9|TRBJ2-2|NA|NA
CASSPPGRNTGELFF
TGTGCCAGCAGCCCTCCGGGCCGAAACACCGGGGAGCTGTTTTTT
>14|TRBV4-3|TRBJ2-5|TRBD1|NA
CASSPQGFQETQYF
TGCGCCAGCAGCCCACAGGGGTTCCAAGAGACCCAGTACTTC
>16|TRBV12-3/TRBV12-4|TRBJ2-1|TRBD2|few
CASSASGTPRGGEQFF
TGTGCCAGCAGTGCTAGCGGGACCCCCCGGGGAGGAGAGCAGTTCTTC
>16|TRBV6-5|TRBJ2-2|NA|few
CASSYSTQRGTGELFF
TGTGCCAGCAGTTACTCGACACAACGGGGCACCGGGGAGCTGTTTTTT
>14|TRBV5-1|TRBJ2-1|NA|NA
CASSLVLTLNEQFF
TGCGCCAGCAGCTTGGTTCTGACACTTAATGAGCAGTTCTTC
>20|TRBV7-2|TRBJ1-3|NA|few
CASSLWPSLGGQLSGNTIYF
TGTGCCAGCAGCTTATGGCCTTCCCTGGGCGGACAGCTTTCTGGAAACACCATATATTTT
>17|TRBV12-3/TRBV12-4|TRBJ1-1|NA|NA
CASTLDPREGRNTEAFF
TGTGCCAGCACCCTAGACCCAAGGGAGGGAAGGAACACTGAAGCTTTCTTT
>17|TRBV4-2|TRBJ1-2|NA|NA
CASSQDTGYYSNYGYTF
TGTGCCAGCAGCCAAGATACAGGTTACTACTCTAACTATGGCTACACCTTC
>16|TRBV15|TRBJ1-3|TRBD1|NA
CATSPLQGRAGNTIYF
TGTGCCACCAGCCCTTTACAGGGGCGGGCTGGAAACACCATATATTTT
>16|TRBV9|TRBJ1-3|NA|NA
CASSKTSRSSGNTIYF
TGTGCCAGCAGCAAAACCTCACGGAGCTCTGGAAACACCATATATTTT